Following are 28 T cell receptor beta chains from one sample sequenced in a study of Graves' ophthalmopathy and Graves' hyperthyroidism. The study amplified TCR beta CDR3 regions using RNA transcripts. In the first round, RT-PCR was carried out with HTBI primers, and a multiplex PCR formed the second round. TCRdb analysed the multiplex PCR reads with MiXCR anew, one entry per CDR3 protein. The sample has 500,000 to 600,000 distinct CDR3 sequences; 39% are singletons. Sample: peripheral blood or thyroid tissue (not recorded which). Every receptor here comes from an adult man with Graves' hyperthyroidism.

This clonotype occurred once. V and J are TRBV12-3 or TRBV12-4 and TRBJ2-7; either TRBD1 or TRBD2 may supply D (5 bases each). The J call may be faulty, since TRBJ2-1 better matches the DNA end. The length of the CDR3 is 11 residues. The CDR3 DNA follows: TGTGCCAGCAGTCAGGGAGATGAGCAGTTCTTC. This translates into CASSQGDEQFF.

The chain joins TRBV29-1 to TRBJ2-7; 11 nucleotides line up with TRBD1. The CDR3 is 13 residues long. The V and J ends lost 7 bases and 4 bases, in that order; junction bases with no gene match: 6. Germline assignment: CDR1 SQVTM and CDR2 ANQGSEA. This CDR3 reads CSAGTGGVYEQYF. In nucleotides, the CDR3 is TGCAGCGCCGGGACAGGGGGTGTTTACGAGCAGTACTTC.

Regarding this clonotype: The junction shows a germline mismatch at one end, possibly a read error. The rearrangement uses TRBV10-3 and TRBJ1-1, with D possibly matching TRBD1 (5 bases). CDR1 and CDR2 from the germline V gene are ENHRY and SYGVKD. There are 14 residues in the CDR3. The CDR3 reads CAISVESGNTEALF. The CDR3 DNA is TGTGCCATCAGTGTGGAGTCAGGGAACACTGAAGCTCTCTTT.

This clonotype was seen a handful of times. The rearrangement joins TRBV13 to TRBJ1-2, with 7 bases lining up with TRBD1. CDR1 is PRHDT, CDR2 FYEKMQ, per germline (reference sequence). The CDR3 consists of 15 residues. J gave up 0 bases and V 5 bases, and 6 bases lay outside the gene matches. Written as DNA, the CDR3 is TGTGCCAGCAGCGCGGGACAGCCTGCTAACTATGGCTACACCTTC. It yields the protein CASSAGQPANYGYTF.

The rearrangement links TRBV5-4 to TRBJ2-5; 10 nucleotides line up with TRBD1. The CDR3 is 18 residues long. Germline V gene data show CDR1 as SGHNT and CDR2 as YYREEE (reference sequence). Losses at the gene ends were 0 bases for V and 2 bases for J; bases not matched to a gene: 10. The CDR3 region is CASSLGGLTGGVQETQYF. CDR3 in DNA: TGTGCCAGCAGCTTGGGAGGGTTGACAGGGGGCGTACAAGAGACCCAGTACTTC. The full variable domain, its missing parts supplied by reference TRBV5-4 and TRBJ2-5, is ETGVTQSPTHLIKTRGQQVTLRCSSQSGHNTVSWYQQALGQGPQFIFQYYREEENGRGNFPPRFSGLQFPNYSSELNVNALELDDSALYLCASSLGGLTGGVQETQYFGPGTRLLVL.

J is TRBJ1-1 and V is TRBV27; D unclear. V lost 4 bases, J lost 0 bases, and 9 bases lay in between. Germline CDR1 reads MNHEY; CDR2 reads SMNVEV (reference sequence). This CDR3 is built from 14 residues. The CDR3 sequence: CASSSIAMNTEAFF. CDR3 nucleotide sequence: TGTGCCAGCAGTTCCATAGCAATGAACACTGAAGCTTTCTTT.

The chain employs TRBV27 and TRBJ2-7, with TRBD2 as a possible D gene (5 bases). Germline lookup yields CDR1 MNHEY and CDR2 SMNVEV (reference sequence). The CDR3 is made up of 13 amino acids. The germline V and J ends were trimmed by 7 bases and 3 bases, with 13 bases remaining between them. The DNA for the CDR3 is TGTGCCAGCACAATAGGGCGGGTCTACGAGCAGTACTTC. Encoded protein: CASTIGRVYEQYF.

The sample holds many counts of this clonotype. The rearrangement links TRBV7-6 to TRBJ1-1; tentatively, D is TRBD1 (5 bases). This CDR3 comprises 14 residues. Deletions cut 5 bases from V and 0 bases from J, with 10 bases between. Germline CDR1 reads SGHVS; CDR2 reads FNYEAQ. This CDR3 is CASSQGPLNTEAFF. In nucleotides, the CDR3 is TGTGCCAGCAGCCAGGGACCGTTGAACACTGAAGCTTTCTTT. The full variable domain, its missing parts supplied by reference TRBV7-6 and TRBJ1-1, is GAGVSQSPRYKVTKRGQDVALRCDPISGHVSLYWYRQALGQGPEFLTYFNYEAQQDKSGLPNDRFSAERPEGSISTLTIQRTEQRDSAMYRCASSQGPLNTEAFFGQGTRLTVV.

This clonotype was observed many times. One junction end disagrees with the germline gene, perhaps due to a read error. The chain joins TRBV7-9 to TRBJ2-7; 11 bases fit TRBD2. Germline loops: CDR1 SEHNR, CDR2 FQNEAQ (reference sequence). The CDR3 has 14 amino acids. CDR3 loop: CASSLLAGAYEQYF. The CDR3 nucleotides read TGCGCCAGCAGCCTACTAGCGGGAGCCTACGAGCAGTACTTC.

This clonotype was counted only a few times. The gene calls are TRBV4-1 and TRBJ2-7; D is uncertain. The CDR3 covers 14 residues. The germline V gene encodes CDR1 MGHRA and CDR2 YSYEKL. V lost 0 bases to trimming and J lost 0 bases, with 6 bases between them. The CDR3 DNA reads TGCGCCAGCAGCCAAGAGCTGTTCTCCTACGAGCAGTACTTC. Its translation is CASSQELFSYEQYF.

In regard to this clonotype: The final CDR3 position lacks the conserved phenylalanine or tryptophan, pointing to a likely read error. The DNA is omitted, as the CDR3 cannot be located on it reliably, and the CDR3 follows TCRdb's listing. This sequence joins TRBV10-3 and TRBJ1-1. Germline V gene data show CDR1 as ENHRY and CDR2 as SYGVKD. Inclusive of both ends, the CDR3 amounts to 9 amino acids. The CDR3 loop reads CAISLTLAG.

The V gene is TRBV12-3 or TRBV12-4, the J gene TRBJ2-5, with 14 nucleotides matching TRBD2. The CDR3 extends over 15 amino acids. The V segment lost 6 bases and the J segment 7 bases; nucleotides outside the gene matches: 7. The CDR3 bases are TGTGCCAGCAGCGCCCTGGGACTAGCGGGAGTGACCCAGTACTTC. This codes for CASSALGLAGVTQYF.

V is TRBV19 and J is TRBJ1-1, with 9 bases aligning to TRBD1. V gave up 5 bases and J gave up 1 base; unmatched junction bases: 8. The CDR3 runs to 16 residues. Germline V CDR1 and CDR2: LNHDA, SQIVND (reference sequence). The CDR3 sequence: CASSGHRGRANTEAFF. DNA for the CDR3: TGTGCCAGTAGTGGCCACAGGGGGCGGGCGAACACTGAAGCTTTCTTT.

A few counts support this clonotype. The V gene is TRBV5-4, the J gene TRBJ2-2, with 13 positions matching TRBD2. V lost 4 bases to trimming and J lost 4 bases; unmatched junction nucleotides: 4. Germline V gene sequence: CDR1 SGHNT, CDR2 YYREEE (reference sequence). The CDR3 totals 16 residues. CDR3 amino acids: CASSPRTSGGTGELFF. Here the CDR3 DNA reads TGTGCCAGCAGCCCCCGGACTAGCGGGGGCACCGGGGAGCTGTTTTTT.

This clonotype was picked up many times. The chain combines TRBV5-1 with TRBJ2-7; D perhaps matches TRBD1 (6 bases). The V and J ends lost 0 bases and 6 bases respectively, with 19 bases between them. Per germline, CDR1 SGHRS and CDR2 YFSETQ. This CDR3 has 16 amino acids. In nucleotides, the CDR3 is TGCGCCAGCAGCTTGGACGGTGGACAGCGGAGCTCCGAGCAGTACTTC. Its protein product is CASSLDGGQRSSEQYF.

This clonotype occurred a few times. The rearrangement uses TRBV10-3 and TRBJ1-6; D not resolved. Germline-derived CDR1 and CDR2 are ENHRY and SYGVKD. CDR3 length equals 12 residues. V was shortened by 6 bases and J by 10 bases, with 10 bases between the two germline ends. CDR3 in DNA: TGTGCCATCAGAGGGATATGGTCACCCCTCCACTTT. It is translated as CAIRGIWSPLHF.

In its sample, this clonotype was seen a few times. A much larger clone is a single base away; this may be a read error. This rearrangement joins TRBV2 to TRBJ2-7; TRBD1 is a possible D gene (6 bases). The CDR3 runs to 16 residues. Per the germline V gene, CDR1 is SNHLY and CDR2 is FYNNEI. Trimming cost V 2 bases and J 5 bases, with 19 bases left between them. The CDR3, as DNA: TGTGCCAGCAGTGAACACGGGGACATCTCCTACCACGAGCAGTACTTC. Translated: CASSEHGDISYHEQYF. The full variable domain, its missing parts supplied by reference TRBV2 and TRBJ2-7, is EPEVTQTPSHQVTQMGQEVILRCVPISNHLYFYWYRQILGQKVEFLVSFYNNEISEKSEIFDDQFSVERPDGSNFTLKIRSTKLEDSAMYFCASSEHGDISYHEQYFGPGTRLTVT.

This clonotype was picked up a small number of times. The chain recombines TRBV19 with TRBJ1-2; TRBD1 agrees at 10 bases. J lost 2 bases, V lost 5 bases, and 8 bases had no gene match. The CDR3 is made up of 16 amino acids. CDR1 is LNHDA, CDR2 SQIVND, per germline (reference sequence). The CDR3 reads CASSPQEGQGNYGYTF. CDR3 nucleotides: TGTGCCAGTAGTCCACAGGAGGGACAGGGGAACTATGGCTACACCTTC. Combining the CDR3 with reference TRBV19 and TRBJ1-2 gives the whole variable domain DGGITQSPKYLFRKEGQNVTLSCEQNLNHDAMYWYRQDPGQGLRLIYYSQIVNDFQKGDIAEGYSVSREKKESFPLTVTSAQKNPTAFYLCASSPQEGQGNYGYTFGSGTRLTVV.

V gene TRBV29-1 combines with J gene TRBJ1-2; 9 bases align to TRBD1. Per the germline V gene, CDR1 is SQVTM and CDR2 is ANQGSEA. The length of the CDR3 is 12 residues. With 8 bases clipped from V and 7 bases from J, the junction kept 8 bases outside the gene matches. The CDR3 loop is CSPNTGGFGYTF. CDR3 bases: TGCAGCCCAAATACAGGGGGCTTTGGCTACACCTTC.

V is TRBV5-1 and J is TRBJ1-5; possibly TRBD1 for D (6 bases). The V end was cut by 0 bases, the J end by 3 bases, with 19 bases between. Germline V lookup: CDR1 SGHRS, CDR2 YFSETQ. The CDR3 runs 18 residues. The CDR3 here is CASSLVGAGVGNNQPQHF. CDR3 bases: TGCGCCAGCAGCTTGGTGGGTGCAGGGGTGGGGAACAATCAGCCCCAGCATTTT.

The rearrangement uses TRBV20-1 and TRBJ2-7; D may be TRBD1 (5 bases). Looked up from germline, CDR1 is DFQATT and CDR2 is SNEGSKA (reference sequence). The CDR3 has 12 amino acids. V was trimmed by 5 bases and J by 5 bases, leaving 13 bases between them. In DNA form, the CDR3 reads TGCAGTGCTCTCAGGGAAGGGGACGAGCAGTACTTC. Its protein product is CSALREGDEQYF.

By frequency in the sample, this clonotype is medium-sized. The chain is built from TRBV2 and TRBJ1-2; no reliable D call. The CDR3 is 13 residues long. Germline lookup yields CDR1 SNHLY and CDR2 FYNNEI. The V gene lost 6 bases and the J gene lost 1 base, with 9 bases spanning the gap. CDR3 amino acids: CASRGTSNYGYTF. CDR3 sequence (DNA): TGTGCCAGCAGGGGAACAAGTAACTATGGCTACACCTTC.

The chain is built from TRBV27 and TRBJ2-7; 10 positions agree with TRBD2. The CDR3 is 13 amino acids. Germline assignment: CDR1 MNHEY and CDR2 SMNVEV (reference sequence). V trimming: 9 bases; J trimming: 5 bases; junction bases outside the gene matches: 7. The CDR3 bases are TGTGCCAGTAGCGGGAGGTTAACAAACGAGCAGTACTTC. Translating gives CASSGRLTNEQYF.

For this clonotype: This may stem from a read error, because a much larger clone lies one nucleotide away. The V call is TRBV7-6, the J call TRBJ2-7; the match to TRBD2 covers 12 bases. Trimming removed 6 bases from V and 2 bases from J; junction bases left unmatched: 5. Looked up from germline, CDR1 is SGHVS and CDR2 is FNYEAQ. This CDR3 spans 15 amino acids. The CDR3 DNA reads TGTGCCAGCAGGCTAGCGGGAGGGAGCCCCTACGAGCAGTACTTC. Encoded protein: CASRLAGGSPYEQYF. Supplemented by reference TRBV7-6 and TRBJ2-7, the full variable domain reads GAGVSQSPRYKVTKRGQDVALRCDPISGHVSLYWYRQALGQGPEFLTYFNYEAQQDKSGLPNDRFSAERPEGSISTLTIQRTEQRDSAMYRCASRLAGGSPYEQYFGPGTRLTVT.

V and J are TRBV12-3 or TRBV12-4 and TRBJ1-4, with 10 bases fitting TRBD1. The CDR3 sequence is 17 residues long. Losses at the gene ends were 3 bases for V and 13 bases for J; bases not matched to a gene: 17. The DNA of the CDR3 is TGTGCCAGCAGTTTGGGGACAGGGGCTCCGGTAGCTGGGTCACTGTTTTTT. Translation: CASSLGTGAPVAGSLFF.

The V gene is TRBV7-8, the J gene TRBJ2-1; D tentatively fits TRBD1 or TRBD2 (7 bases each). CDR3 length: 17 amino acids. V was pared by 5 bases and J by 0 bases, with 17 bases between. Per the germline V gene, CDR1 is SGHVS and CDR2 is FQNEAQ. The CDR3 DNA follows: TGTGCCAGCAGCCCTATTAAGCGGGACAGCTCCTACAATGAGCAGTTCTTC. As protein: CASSPIKRDSSYNEQFF.

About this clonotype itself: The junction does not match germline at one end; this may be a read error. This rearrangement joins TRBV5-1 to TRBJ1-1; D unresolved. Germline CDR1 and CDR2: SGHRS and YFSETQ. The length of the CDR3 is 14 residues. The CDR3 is CASSFDRLNTEASF. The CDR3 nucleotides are TGCGCCAGCAGCTTCGACCGGCTGAACACTGAAGCTTCCTTT. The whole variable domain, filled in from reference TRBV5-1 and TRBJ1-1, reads KAGVTQTPRYLIKTRGQQVTLSCSPISGHRSVSWYQQTPGQGLQFLFEYFSETQRNKGNFPGRFSGRQFSNSRSEMNVSTLELGDSALYLCASSFDRLNTEASFGQGTRLTVV.

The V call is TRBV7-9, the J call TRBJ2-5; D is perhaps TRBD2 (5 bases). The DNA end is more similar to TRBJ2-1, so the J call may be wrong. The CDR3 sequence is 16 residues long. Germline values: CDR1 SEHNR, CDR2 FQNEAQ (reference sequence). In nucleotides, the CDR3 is TGTGCCAGCAGCTTTGGTGAGGGCGGAGGTAATAATGAGCAGTTCTTC. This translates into CASSFGEGGGNNEQFF.